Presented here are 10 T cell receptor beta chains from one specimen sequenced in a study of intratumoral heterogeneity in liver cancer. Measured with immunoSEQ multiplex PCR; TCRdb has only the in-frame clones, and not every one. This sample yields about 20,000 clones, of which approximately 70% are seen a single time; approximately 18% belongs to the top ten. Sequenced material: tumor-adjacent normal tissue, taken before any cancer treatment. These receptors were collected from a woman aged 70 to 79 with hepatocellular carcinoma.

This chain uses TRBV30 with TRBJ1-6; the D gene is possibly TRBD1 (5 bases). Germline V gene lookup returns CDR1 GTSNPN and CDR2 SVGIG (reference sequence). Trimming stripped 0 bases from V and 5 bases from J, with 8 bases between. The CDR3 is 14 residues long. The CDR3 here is CAWSVRGNNSPLHF. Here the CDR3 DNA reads TGTGCCTGGAGTGTACGGGGGAATAATTCACCCCTCCACTTT.

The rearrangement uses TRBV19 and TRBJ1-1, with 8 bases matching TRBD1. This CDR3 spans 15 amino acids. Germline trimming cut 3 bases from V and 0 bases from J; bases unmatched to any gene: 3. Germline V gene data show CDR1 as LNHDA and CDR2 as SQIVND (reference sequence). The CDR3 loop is CASSIQGAMNTEAFF. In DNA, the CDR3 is TGTGCCAGTAGTATTCAGGGGGCCATGAACACTGAAGCTTTCTTT.

The CDR3 protein is CASSSGGDSYGYTF. CDR3 sequence (DNA): TGTGCCAGCAGTTCAGGGGGCGACAGCTATGGCTACACCTTC. The chain employs TRBV6-5 and TRBJ1-2, with 8 positions matching TRBD1. The CDR3 is 14 amino acids. Germline V CDR1 and CDR2: MNHEY, SVGAGI. With V trimmed by 4 bases and J by 4 bases, 5 bases remained unmatched.

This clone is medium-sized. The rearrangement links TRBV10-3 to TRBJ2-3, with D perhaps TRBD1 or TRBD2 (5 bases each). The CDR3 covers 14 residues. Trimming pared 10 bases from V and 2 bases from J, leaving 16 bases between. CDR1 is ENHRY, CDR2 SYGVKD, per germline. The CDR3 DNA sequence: TGTGCCACTGGGGACCGGGCTAACACAGATACGCAGTATTTT. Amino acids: CATGDRANTDTQYF.

In DNA form, the CDR3 reads TGTGCCAGCAGCTACCCGGGACTAGCGGGCAATGAGCAGTTCTTC. Translation: CASSYPGLAGNEQFF. The gene calls are TRBV5-8 and TRBJ2-1; 12 bases align to TRBD2. Trimming removed 3 bases from V and 6 bases from J; junction bases left unmatched: 4. The V gene's germline CDR1 is SGHTS and CDR2 YDEGEE. The CDR3 sequence is 15 residues long. The whole variable domain, filled in from reference TRBV5-8 and TRBJ2-1, reads EAGVTQSPTHLIKTRGQQATLRCSPISGHTSVYWYQQALGLGLQFLLWYDEGEERNRGNFPPRFSGRQFPNYSSELNVNALELEDSALYLCASSYPGLAGNEQFFGPGTRLTVL.

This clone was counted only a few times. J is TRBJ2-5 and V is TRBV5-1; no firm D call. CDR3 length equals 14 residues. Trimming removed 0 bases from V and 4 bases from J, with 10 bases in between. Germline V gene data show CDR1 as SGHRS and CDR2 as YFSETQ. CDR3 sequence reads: CASSLAVGRETQYF. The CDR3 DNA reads TGCGCCAGCAGCTTGGCCGTCGGTCGAGAGACCCAGTACTTC. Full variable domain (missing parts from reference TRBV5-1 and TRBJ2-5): KAGVTQTPRYLIKTRGQQVTLSCSPISGHRSVSWYQQTPGQGLQFLFEYFSETQRNKGNFPGRFSGRQFSNSRSEMNVSTLELGDSALYLCASSLAVGRETQYFGPGTRLLVL.

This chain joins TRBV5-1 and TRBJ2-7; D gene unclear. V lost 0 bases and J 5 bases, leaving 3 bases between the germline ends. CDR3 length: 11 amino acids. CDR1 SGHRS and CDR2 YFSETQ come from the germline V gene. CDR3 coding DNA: TGCGCCAGCAGCTTGGCCCACGAGCAGTACTTC. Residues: CASSLAHEQYF.

The CDR3 DNA reads TGTGCCAGCAGCTTGGCTGGGGGGTACACTGAAGCTTTCTTT. It codes for CASSLAGGYTEAFF. The rearrangement links TRBV5-4 to TRBJ1-1, with D perhaps TRBD1 (5 bases). Germline CDR1 and CDR2: SGHNT and YYREEE (reference sequence). The CDR3 has 14 amino acids. V was trimmed by 0 bases and J by 3 bases, leaving 9 bases between them. The full variable domain, rest sourced from reference TRBV5-4 and TRBJ1-1, is ETGVTQSPTHLIKTRGQQVTLRCSSQSGHNTVSWYQQALGQGPQFIFQYYREEENGRGNFPPRFSGLQFPNYSSELNVNALELDDSALYLCASSLAGGYTEAFFGQGTRLTVV.

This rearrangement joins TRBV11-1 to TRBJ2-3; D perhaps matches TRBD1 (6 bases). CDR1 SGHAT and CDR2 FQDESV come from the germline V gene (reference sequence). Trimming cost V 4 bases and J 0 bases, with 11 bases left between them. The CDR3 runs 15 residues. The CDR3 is CASSSSGASTDTQYF. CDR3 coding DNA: TGTGCCAGCAGCTCGTCAGGGGCTAGCACAGATACGCAGTATTTT.

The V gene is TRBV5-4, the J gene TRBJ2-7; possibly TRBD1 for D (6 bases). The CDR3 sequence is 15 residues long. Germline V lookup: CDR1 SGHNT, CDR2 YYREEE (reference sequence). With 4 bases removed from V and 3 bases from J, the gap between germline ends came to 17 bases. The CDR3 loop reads CASSRQAGAFYEQYF. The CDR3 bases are TGTGCCAGCAGCCGACAGGCAGGGGCGTTCTACGAGCAGTACTTC.